Listed here are 3 T cell receptor beta chains from one sample, sequenced in a study of blood T cell repertoires in COVID-19. Assay: immunoSEQ multiplex PCR; the TCRdb copy retains only in-frame clones and omits some. Here the sample spans roughly 360,000 clones, roughly 87% being singletons. Sample: PBMCs or T cells enriched from blood (not recorded which). Receptor source: a woman in her forties or fifties who had recovered from COVID-19.

The chain carries TRBV10-3 and TRBJ1-1, with D hard to call. CDR1 ENHRY and CDR2 SYGVKD come from the germline V gene. The V end was cut by 11 bases, the J end by 1 base, with 14 bases between. This CDR3 region has 13 residues. The CDR3 sequence is CAAALTENTEAFF. For the CDR3, the DNA is TGTGCCGCGGCTTTGACCGAGAACACTGAAGCTTTCTTT.

The genes are TRBV6-5 and TRBJ1-5, with TRBD1 as a possible D gene (5 bases). The germline gives CDR1 MNHEY, CDR2 SVGAGI. Trimming took off 6 bases at V and 4 bases at J, with 7 bases between the two ends. The CDR3 runs 12 residues. CDR3 region: CASREGNQPQHF. CDR3 DNA sequence: TGTGCCAGCAGGGAGGGGAATCAGCCCCAGCATTTT.

The CDR3: CASSELAGGIDEQFF. The CDR3 coding sequence is TGTGCCAGCAGTGAACTAGCGGGAGGAATCGATGAGCAGTTCTTC. The V call is TRBV6-1, the J call TRBJ2-1; TRBD2 matches at 11 bases. The CDR3 is made up of 15 amino acids. After removal of 2 bases from V and 8 bases from J, the junction contained 5 bases not matched to a gene. Germline CDR1 and CDR2: MNHNS and SASEGT.